These T cell receptor beta chains were read from a single sample in a study of blood T cells in healthy people across ages. Using its own MiXCR run on the 5' RACE reads, TCRdb lists one record per CDR3 protein. Here the sample spans over 950,000 distinct CDR3 sequences, roughly 47% being singletons. Sequencing input: blood. These receptor sequences come from a woman aged 60-75 years in good health. The CDR3 runs from the conserved cysteine through the conserved F or W. D genes are given only for firm matches. Size is stated for part of the rows, as once, few or many counts, or as a class when the clone is expanded.

size	D	V	J	DNA	CDR3
NA	TRBD2	TRBV3-1	TRBJ2-7	TGTGCCAGCAGCCAAGAAGGGCGACTAGCGGGAGTCTCCTACGAGCAGTACTTC	CASSQEGRLAGVSYEQYF
once	NA	TRBV30	TRBJ1-6	TGTGCCTCCGCCAGGGTTGGAAATTCACCCCTCCACTTT	CASARVGNSPLHF
NA	NA	TRBV5-6	TRBJ2-1	TGTGCCAGCAGCCGGGACTTCCGGGGCCACAATGAGCAGTTCTTC	CASSRDFRGHNEQFF
NA	NA	TRBV6-2/TRBV6-3	TRBJ2-7	TGTGCCAGCAGGTACTCGATCGAGGAGCAGTACTTC	CASRYSIEEQYF
NA	NA	TRBV27	TRBJ2-7	TGTGCCAGCAGTTTATCGGTACAAGCCTACGAGCAGTACTTC	CASSLSVQAYEQYF
once	NA	TRBV25-1	TRBJ1-5	TGTGCCAGCAGTGACCGGGGGTTCCAGCCCCAGCATTTT	CASSDRGFQPQHF
few	NA	TRBV12-3/TRBV12-4	TRBJ2-3	TGTGCCAGCAGTGTATCTAGGGGCGATACGCAGTATTTT	CASSVSRGDTQYF
NA	NA	TRBV29-1	TRBJ2-3	TGCAGCGTTACGGAATCAAATACGCAGTATTTT	CSVTESNTQYF
few	TRBD1	TRBV12-3/TRBV12-4	TRBJ2-7	TGTGCCAGCAGCCTCCGACAGGGAGCTGCCTACGAGCAGTACTTC	CASSLRQGAAYEQYF
NA	TRBD1	TRBV5-5	TRBJ2-5	TGTGCCAGCAGCTTGGAAGTGACAGGGGGAGAGACCCAGTACTTC	CASSLEVTGGETQYF
NA	NA	TRBV7-8	TRBJ2-1	TGTGCCAGCAGCTTAGCGGCCATGGGCGACTCCTACAATGGGCAGTTCTTC	CASSLAAMGDSYNGQFF
many	NA	TRBV6-1	TRBJ2-5	TGTGCCAGCACCTCGGCCTGGCTGTACCAAGAGACCCAGTACTTC	CASTSAWLYQETQYF
few	NA	TRBV6-5	TRBJ2-7	TGTGCCAGCAGTGGAGCGCCCAGAGCCGAGCAGTACTTC	CASSGAPRAEQYF
NA	TRBD2	TRBV7-2	TRBJ2-5	TGTGCCAGCAATCGACCGGGACTAGGGAAAGAGACCCAGTACTTC	CASNRPGLGKETQYF
NA	NA	TRBV6-2/TRBV6-3	TRBJ2-4	TGTGCCAGCAGACCGAAAGCTACCCTAGCCAAAAACATTCAGTACTTC	CASRPKATLAKNIQYF
few	TRBD2	TRBV3-1	TRBJ2-3	TGTGCCAGCAGCCAAGAAGCTAGCGGGAGCAATACGCAGTATTTT	CASSQEASGSNTQYF
many	TRBD1	TRBV18	TRBJ2-7	TGTGCCAGCTCACCATTACGGACAGGGGCAAACGAGCAGTACTTC	CASSPLRTGANEQYF
NA	NA	TRBV3-1	TRBJ2-1	TGTGCCAGCAGCCAACACGGGAACTATGAGCAGTTCTTC	CASSQHGNYEQFF
NA	TRBD1	TRBV15	TRBJ1-3	TGTGCCACCAGCAGAGATCTCCCGGACAGGAGCTCTGGAAACACCATATATTTT	CATSRDLPDRSSGNTIYF
many	TRBD2	TRBV29-1	TRBJ2-2	TGCAGCGTTGAGACCGGGACTACGACCGGGGAGCTGTTTTTT	CSVETGTTTGELFF
NA	NA	TRBV20-1	TRBJ2-7	TGCAGTGCTAGAGATCCGGCCAGCGCCCCTTACGAGCAGTACTTC	CSARDPASAPYEQYF
NA	NA	TRBV6-5	TRBJ1-1	TGTGCCAGCAGTTACTTAGCTCAGGTGAGTGAAGCTTTCTTT	CASSYLAQVSEAFF
few	NA	TRBV29-1	TRBJ2-5	TGCAGCGTTGGCGTCAGGGGGGGCCAAGAGACCCAGTACTTC	CSVGVRGGQETQYF
few	TRBD1	TRBV4-3	TRBJ2-7	TGCGCCAGCAGCCGGACCGGACAGGGTATTTACGAGCAGTACTTC	CASSRTGQGIYEQYF
NA	NA	TRBV21-1	TRBJ2-7	TGTGCCAGCAGCAAACGGGTAAAAGCAGGCCGGACTTGTACCTACGAGCAGTACTTC	CASSKRVKAGRTCTYEQYF
NA	NA	TRBV28	TRBJ1-4	TGTGGCAGACAGGCATCGAGGGGCGAAAAACTGTTTTTT	CGRQASRGEKLFF
NA	TRBD2	TRBV28	TRBJ2-5	TGTGCCAGCAGAGACGGGGGGGAGGAGACCCAGTACTTC	CASRDGGEETQYF
NA	NA	TRBV20-1	TRBJ2-3	TGCAGTGCTAACCTAGCGATAACAGATACGCAGTATTTT	CSANLAITDTQYF
NA	NA	TRBV2	TRBJ1-5	TGTGCCAGCAAGGGGTGGGTCAATCAGCCCCAGCATTTT	CASKGWVNQPQHF
NA	TRBD1	TRBV25-1	TRBJ2-5	TGTGCCAGCACTCCAACAGGGGTGGGACCGTGGCAAGAGACCCAGTACTTC	CASTPTGVGPWQETQYF
NA	NA	TRBV25-1	TRBJ2-7	TGTGCCAGCAGTGACGGACCAACGAGCTCCTACGAGCAGTACTTC	CASSDGPTSSYEQYF
NA	NA	TRBV10-1	TRBJ1-4	TGCGCCAGCAGTGAAGGACAGCATAATGAAAAACTGTTTTTT	CASSEGQHNEKLFF
NA	TRBD1	TRBV12-3/TRBV12-4	TRBJ2-2	TGTGCCAGCAAGTCGACAGGGTCCACCGGGGAGCTGTTTTTT	CASKSTGSTGELFF
NA	NA	TRBV28	TRBJ2-7	TGTGCCAGCAGTGTGAAGTTAATAGAGGCGCAGTACTTC	CASSVKLIEAQYF
NA	NA	TRBV6-5	TRBJ2-1	TGTGCCAGCACAGAGAGGAGGGGGGACAATGAGCAGTTCTTC	CASTERRGDNEQFF
few	NA	TRBV20-1	TRBJ2-1	TGCAGTGCTCCAGGACGAAACAATGAGCAGTTCTTC	CSAPGRNNEQFF
NA	TRBD1	TRBV2	TRBJ2-7	TGTGCCAGCAGCGGACAGGGGGTTCATGGGTCCTACAATGAGCAGTACTTC	CASSGQGVHGSYNEQYF
NA	NA	TRBV2	TRBJ2-1	TGTGCCAGTAGACAGGAGCCTAGCTCCTACAATGAGCAGTTCTTC	CASRQEPSSYNEQFF
few	NA	TRBV7-3	TRBJ2-6	TGTGCCAGCAGCTCTCCCGGTTGGCAGGGCTCTGGGGCCAACGTCCTGACTTTC	CASSSPGWQGSGANVLTF
few	NA	TRBV29-1	TRBJ2-1	TGCAGCGTCGGACAGCAAAGAGGTGATGAGCAGTTCTTC	CSVGQQRGDEQFF
NA	NA	TRBV4-1	TRBJ2-3	TGCGCCAGCAGCCAAGACCTCACTGGTGTATATCGGGCTACGCAGTATTTT	CASSQDLTGVYRATQYF